The clone carrying this T cell receptor beta chain has only a few counts. Trimming cost V 5 bases and J 9 bases; bases outside gene matches: 19. This CDR3 region has 15 residues. The germline V gene encodes CDR1 GTSNPN and CDR2 SVGIG (reference sequence). This sample was included in a study of shared clonotypes between healthy human individuals. Deep-level running was used for the assay. For every subset, genomic DNA was evenly distributed across several immunoSEQ plates. Source study methods: ImmunoSEQ output held junction-only sequences without quality scores, so filtering differed. Repertoires were generated with immunoSEQ multiplex PCR, while TCRdb's copy carries only in-frame clones and drops some. The V and J calls and the clone size are those of that table, but D and trimming were determined from the DNA. Of roughly 480,000 clones listed, roughly 85% are singletons. HIV-negative, healthy adults without recent acute infections or vaccinations were the donors.

Sequencing input: PBMCs. This clonotype was obtained from a woman aged 40 to 50 in good health. Some clones in this sample may be carry-over from other donors' samples. The chain uses TRBV30 and TRBJ2-7; TRBD1 matches 7 bases. This chain's CDR3 is CAWDKQGTPEFGQYF. The CDR3 coding sequence is TGTGCCTGGGACAAACAGGGGACGCCGGAGTTTGGGCAGTACTTC.